A selection of T cell receptor beta chains follows, all from one sample in a study of long-term antiretroviral therapy in people with HIV. The method was immunoSEQ multiplex PCR; TCRdb's version includes in-frame clones alone and lacks a portion of them. This sample carries tens of thousands of clones, 86% of them seen once, and the ten largest clones take roughly 3.9%. The material was unsorted PBMCs, obtained just before starting antiretroviral therapy. The receptor set was obtained from a woman under 30 with HIV. Each CDR3 is given with its conserved first and last residue. D genes are given only for firm matches. Part of the rows lack a size; the others show once, few, many or a class for expanded clones.

TRBD1	TRBV9	-	TRBJ1-2	17	TGTGCCAGCGGGGATACAGGGGCCCCCCAGCCCTCCTATGGCTACACCTTC	CASGDTGAPQPSYGYTF
TRBD2	TRBV27	-	TRBJ2-7	15	TGTGCCAGCAGTTTATTGGCTAGCGGGAGCGGCGAGCAGTACTTC	CASSLLASGSGEQYF
-	TRBV28	-	TRBJ2-7	18	TGTGCCTCCTCAATGGGCCCAGACATGGAGGGGAAATTATACGAGCAGTACTTC	CASSMGPDMEGKLYEQYF
-	TRBV5-5	-	TRBJ1-5	11	TGTGCCAGCAGCCCTACGTTCCCCCAGCATTTT	CASSPTFPQHF
TRBD1	TRBV7-9	-	TRBJ1-3	16	TGTGCCAGCAGCCCGAGACAGGGGGCCTCTGGAAACACCATATATTTT	CASSPRQGASGNTIYF
-	TRBV7-8	-	TRBJ1-2	15	TGTGCCAGCAGCCCTTTAGGGACATTGGGACAAGGCTACACCTTC	CASSPLGTLGQGYTF
TRBD1	TRBV15	-	TRBJ2-1	20	TGTGCCACCAGCAGAGATACCTTCGACAGGGGATTAAGCTCCTACAATGAGCAGTTCTTC	CATSRDTFDRGLSSYNEQFF
-	TRBV13	-	TRBJ1-2	13	TGTGCCAGCAGCTTTGGACCGGCCATAGGCTACACCTTC	CASSFGPAIGYTF
-	TRBV18	-	TRBJ1-2	14	TGTGCCAGCCTACTTGACACGTCGAGATATGGCTACACCTTC	CASLLDTSRYGYTF
-	TRBV11-2	few	TRBJ2-1	16	TGTGCCAGCAGCTTGAGAGGGACTCTAGCGTCTAATGAGCAGTTCTTC	CASSLRGTLASNEQFF
-	TRBV5-6	-	TRBJ1-2	14	TGTGCCAGCAGCTTGGCTGGGGAGGGCTATGGCTACACCTTC	CASSLAGEGYGYTF
-	TRBV19	-	TRBJ2-1	17	TGTGCCAGTACCCTCCCCCTACAGGGAACGACTAATGAAGAGCAGTTCTTC	CASTLPLQGTTNEEQFF
-	TRBV6-5	-	TRBJ2-5	13	TGTGCCAGCAGTTACGGGGGGAGGGAGACCCAGTACTTC	CASSYGGRETQYF
-	TRBV19	-	TRBJ2-5	12	TGTGCCAGTAGTCGGGTGCAGGAGACCCAGTACTTC	CASSRVQETQYF
TRBD1	TRBV11-2	-	TRBJ1-5	14	TGTGCCAGCAGCTCAACAGGGGGCAATCAGCCCCAGCATTTT	CASSSTGGNQPQHF
-	TRBV7-9	-	TRBJ1-1	12	TGTGCCAGCAGCTTCGGAGACACTGAAGCTTTCTTT	CASSFGDTEAFF
-	TRBV28	once	TRBJ2-7	15	TGTGCCAGCAGTCCGCCGGGACAACTCTCCTACGAGCAGTACTTC	CASSPPGQLSYEQYF
-	TRBV6-4	once	TRBJ1-1	13	TGTGCCAGCAGAGCAGGGGCCGTGGCTGAAGCTTTCTTT	CASRAGAVAEAFF
-	TRBV9	-	TRBJ2-2	13	TGTGCCAGCAGCGTAGGTGGCACCGGGGAGCTGTTTTTT	CASSVGGTGELFF
TRBD2	TRBV9	once	TRBJ2-7	16	TGTGCCAGCAGCGCCTCCGGGGGGGGAGGGCCTTACGAGCAGTACTTC	CASSASGGGGPYEQYF
TRBD2	TRBV5-1	-	TRBJ2-2	16	TGCGCCAGCAGCCTTAGTAGCGGGAGGGCTGCCGGGGAGCTGTTTTTT	CASSLSSGRAAGELFF
TRBD1	TRBV7-9	once	TRBJ1-2	15	TGTGCCAGCAGCTCCCGGGACAGGAGTAACTATGGCTACACCTTC	CASSSRDRSNYGYTF